This TCR beta chain was recovered during a study of lung T cells in sarcoidosis with Löfgren's syndrome. Study as a whole: Repertoire analyses centered on Löfgren's syndrome patients. Study-level points and caveats: Löfgren's syndrome patients reportedly showed greatest TRAV12-1 and TRBV2 expansion versus controls.

This clonotype was seen more than once but under ten times. What it recognizes is unknown. Germline CDR1 reads MDHEN; CDR2 reads SYDVKM. The germline V and J ends were trimmed by 2 bases and 4 bases, with 15 bases remaining between them. The CDR3 runs 15 residues. TCRdb itself ran the reads through MiXCR, one entry per CDR3 protein. Among around 60,000 distinct CDR3 sequences listed, around 20% were seen once. Sequenced material: CD4+ T cells from PBMCs. The source of this sequence is a human donor with sarcoidosis (Löfgren's syndrome or another form), or a control subject (not recorded which). The chain is built from TRBV28 and TRBJ2-7; tentatively, D is TRBD1 or TRBD2 (5 bases each). The CDR3 protein is CASSLGDPGTYEQYF. In DNA form, the CDR3 reads TGTGCCAGCAGTTTAGGGGACCCCGGAACATACGAGCAGTACTTC.